This TCR beta chain was observed in a study of cytomegalovirus exposure and HLA in healthy donors (TCRdb year 2017). For context, the study as a whole: An earlier analysis of 550 to 700 of the donors reported 276 Gb of sequence data and roughly 100 million unique TCR beta sequences from 190 million or so T cells. Both class I and class II loci were covered by HLA typing, at four-digit resolution. Donor age, sex, ethnicity and CMV serostatus were compiled together with the repertoire data. The study combined high-throughput TCR immunosequencing, statistical association of individual TCRs with disease status, and machine learning to predict cytomegalovirus infection status. Typing coverage differed by locus: A, B, C, DRB1 and DQB1 were typed in roughly 629-640 donors, DQA1 in about 560, DPA1 in over 600, and DPB1 in 450 to 490. A later analysis re-analyzed previously published TCR beta repertoires from 650 to 800 donors and added high-resolution HLA genotyping to study TCR occurrence patterns. Because of strong linkage in the cohort, four or five DR-DQ haplotypes were treated as single units for association and clustering. On average, roughly 250,000 unique TCR beta nucleotide sequences were sequenced per donor among a few hundred genotyped donors of the cohort, with about 17% of those sequences being non-productive. To decide whether each TCR beta V gene segment behaved as functional or pseudogenic, an earlier analysis of nearly 600 of the donors relied on high-throughput TCR beta sequencing. A later genetic analysis took genome-wide SNP genotypes for 398 of the 666 donors and used that subset as a discovery cohort. A separate validation cohort of 100 to 150 different subjects was used in addition to the roughly 720-subject first cohort. The study was designed to test whether signatures of past pathogen exposure could be identified by cataloging public T cell receptors. All discovery cohort repertoires had been generated on a single sequencing platform. Of the 300 to 500 genotyped donors, 75% to 85% were placed in the genetic ancestry cluster associated with self-reported Caucasian donors. In the later analysis, no new phenotypic data were used to find candidate immune exposures; instead, reliance was placed on TCR beta sequences and their occurrence across donors. Approximately 310 gigabases of sequencing data and tens of millions of unique TCR sequences were included in an early release covering around 600 HLA-typed donors. The study used immunosequencing to profile the T cell repertoires of 666 subjects and linked those repertoires to cytomegalovirus serostatus.

Summary of the overall study and its limitations: V-gene and J-gene trimming of TCR beta chains was associated with a missense DCLRE1C variant in a later genetic analysis, and the association was replicated in an independent cohort. In a later analysis, most CMV-associated TCR beta chains were found to appear HLA-restricted, with HLA associations seemingly driven largely by CMV exposure. In a later analysis, several top co-occurrence clusters were reported to appear linked to parvovirus B19, influenza, CMV and Epstein-Barr virus. The classifier was reported to diagnose cytomegalovirus status with high specificity and sensitivity in both the original cohort and the validation cohort. Presence/absence analyses assumed roughly uniform sequencing depth across donors, an assumption that may not hold. Linkage disequilibrium might explain the correlated functional status among segregating V segments, but an unknown experimental factor could not be ruled out. When HLA alleles, especially DR and DQ, strongly co-occurred, TCR associations were difficult to assign to individual alleles. Only TCR beta chains were sequenced in this cohort, and the absence of alpha or paired-chain data limited detectable features. A later analysis found that HLA-associated TCR beta chains were more clonally expanded and had lower generation probabilities than equally common non-associated chains. A cluster of highly shared sequence variants was judged likely to be a technical artifact of the sequencing pipeline. The authors suggested that the approach could potentially be generalized to other disease states and immunological phenotypes. Because HLA typing was missing for some donors at each locus, association tests included only the typed subset. A total of fewer than 200 TCR beta chains were listed by the study as associated with cytomegalovirus. Immune exposure information for the cohort was limited to CMV serostatus. Because counts were too low, seventeen rarely observed V segments, including chromosome 9 orphons, were excluded from the earlier analysis of around 640 of the donors. In a later analysis, the rate of TCR association differed among HLA loci, with DRB1 alleles having the most associated TCRs and HLA-C alleles having the fewest. In a later analysis, some 17,000 TCR beta sequences were associated with specific HLA alleles at a false discovery rate of 0.05. A further reported finding was that TCR beta sequences accurately predicted the HLA-A and HLA-B alleles for most subjects in the first cohort. A few of the identified cytomegalovirus-associated TCR beta chains were confirmed in vitro to be specific for cytomegalovirus antigens. A later genetic analysis reported fewer N-insertions in productive TCRs among donors in an Asian-associated ancestry cluster than the roughly 640-donor mean. An earlier analysis of 587 of the donors showed that most TCR beta V segments appeared in productive rearrangements either about 90% or about 30% of the time, which broadly matched IMGT annotations. Most TCR sequences were observed very rarely across donors, whereas some public TCRs were present in many individuals.

The cohort consisted of 600 or so healthy bone marrow donors. All cohort members were sampled while nominally healthy, although unrecorded immune exposures were likely present. The donor tested CMV seronegative and was one of the 352 seronegative cohort members. Each donor provided a peripheral blood sample, and peripheral blood mononuclear cells were used for TCR beta sequencing. Genomic DNA was extracted from the blood cell samples with the Qiagen DNeasy Blood Extraction Kit. With respect to this clone: Its antigen is unknown. Base quality data are lacking; no much larger clone is found one base away.

Libraries came from the immunoSEQ multiplex PCR assay. For the multiplex PCR, a mixture combining 60 forward primers for TCR Vbeta segments and 13 reverse primers for TCR Jbeta segments was used. A multiplex PCR assay on genomic DNA amplified the CDR3 region of rearranged TCR beta genes. Amplified TCR beta libraries were sequenced as 87-base-pair reads on the Illumina HiSeq System. The study's own analysis went as follows. A later analysis counted about 80 million unique TCR beta chains across the 690 or so repertoires, and 10 million to 12 million of these chains were shared by at least two donors. To remove PCR and sequencing errors, raw reads were error-corrected and collapsed into unique sequences using a nearest-neighbor algorithm that merged closely related sequences. To assign V, D and J gene segments, CDR3 sequences were aligned to IMGT reference sequences. For a sequence to be retained, a match of at least six nucleotides was required to both a V gene segment and a J gene segment. Rearrangements were called productive when the CDR3 lacked stop codons and stayed in frame with V and J; all others were non-productive. Following IMGT convention, CDR3 was defined as the stretch from the second conserved V-encoded cysteine to the conserved J-encoded phenylalanine. Sequences without an unambiguous match to a single V gene segment were excluded from the earlier analysis of 450 to 750 of the donors. In an earlier analysis of some 590 of the donors, a V segment was called functional when productive rearrangements were above 56.7%, and segregating when the standard deviation between donors exceeded 5%. A statistical classification framework was developed to diagnose cytomegalovirus status using the catalog of TCR beta chain sequences. In a later analysis, TCR nucleotide sequences were compared against IMGT/GENE-DB human TR gene sequences so that V and J genes could be assigned. The TCRdist pipeline was used in a later analysis to assign CDR3 sequences and most-parsimonious VDJ recombination scenarios. In a later analysis, each TCR beta chain was defined by its CDR3 amino acid sequence together with its V-gene family, and reads lacking a unique V-gene family were excluded. A later analysis removed 600 or so highly shared, low-generation-probability nucleotide sequences to deal with suspected cross-contamination and a sequencing artifact. In a later analysis, a clonal expansion index for each public chain was calculated from normalized within-repertoire ranks of inferred template counts. In a later analysis, generation probabilities were computed using a VDJ recombination model fitted to out-of-frame rearrangements, and the results were checked against IGoR. In a later analysis, hypergeometric tests were used to score TCR-TCR, TCR-HLA and TCR-CMV co-occurrence, with a repertoire-size bias correction applied to TCR pairs. To estimate false discovery rates, a later analysis permuted the HLA or CMV assignments 20 times. A later analysis grouped co-occurring TCRs with DBSCAN, adding TCRdist sequence similarity when clustering within HLA-allele-positive subsets. Co-occurrence clustering excluded repertoires with fewer than 30,000 or more than 120,000 public chains, plus five with anomalous nucleotide sharing. What TCRdb holds here is the immuneACCESS table cut down to in-frame rearrangements. Part of the clones is not present; checked against another copy, under half of the missing clones reflect an unresolved V gene, and the others are unexplained. The V and J calls and the clone size are those of that table, but D and trimming were determined from the DNA. The sample contains around 280,000 clones, roughly 90% of them found a single time. The top ten hold about 2.5% of the sample.

This receptor was obtained from a woman younger than 30 in good health and CMV-seronegative. The sequenced material came from PBMCs.

In nucleotide form, the sequence is TGTGCTAGTGAACAGGGTAGGGGAAATTCACCCCTCCACTTT. It is translated as CASEQGRGNSPLHF. The chain joins TRBV12-5 to TRBJ1-6; TRBD1 is a possible D gene, resting on 6 matching bases. The cysteine opens and the phenylalanine closes a CDR3 of 14 amino acids. Kept here is only the CDR3 DNA, which spans 42 bases and is read in frame from base 1. According to the germline V gene, CDR1 reads LGHNT and CDR2 reads FRNRAP. V loses 7 bases, J loses 7 bases, and the germline ends lie 14 bases apart.